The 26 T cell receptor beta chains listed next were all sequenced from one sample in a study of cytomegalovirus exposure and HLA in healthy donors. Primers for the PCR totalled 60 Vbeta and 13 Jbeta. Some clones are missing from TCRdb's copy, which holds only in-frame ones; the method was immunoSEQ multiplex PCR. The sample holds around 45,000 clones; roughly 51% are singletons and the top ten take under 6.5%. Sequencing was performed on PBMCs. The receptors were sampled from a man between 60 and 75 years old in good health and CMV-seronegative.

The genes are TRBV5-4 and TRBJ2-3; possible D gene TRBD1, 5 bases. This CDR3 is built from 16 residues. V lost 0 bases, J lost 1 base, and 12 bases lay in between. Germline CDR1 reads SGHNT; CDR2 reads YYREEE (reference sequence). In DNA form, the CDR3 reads TGTGCCAGCAGCTTGGGGGGCTTTAGTGGCACAGATACGCAGTATTTT. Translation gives CASSLGGFSGTDTQYF.

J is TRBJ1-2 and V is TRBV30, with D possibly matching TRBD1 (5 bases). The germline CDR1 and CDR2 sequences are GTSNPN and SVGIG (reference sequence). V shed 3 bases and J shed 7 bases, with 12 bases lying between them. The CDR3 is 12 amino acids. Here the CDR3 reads CAWRLGQVGYTF. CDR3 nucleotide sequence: TGTGCCTGGAGATTGGGGCAGGTTGGCTACACCTTC.

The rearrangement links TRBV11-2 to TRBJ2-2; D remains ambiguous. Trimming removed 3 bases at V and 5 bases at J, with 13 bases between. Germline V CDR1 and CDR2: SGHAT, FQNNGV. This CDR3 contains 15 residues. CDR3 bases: TGTGCCAGCAGCTTGTTCCAGCGAGTAACCGGGGAGCTGTTTTTT. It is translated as CASSLFQRVTGELFF.

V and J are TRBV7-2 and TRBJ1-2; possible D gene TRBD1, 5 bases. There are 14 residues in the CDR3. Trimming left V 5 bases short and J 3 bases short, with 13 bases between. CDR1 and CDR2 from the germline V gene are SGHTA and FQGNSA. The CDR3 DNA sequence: TGTGCCAGCAGCAGCGGGGGGGGGTACTATGGCTACACCTTC. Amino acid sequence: CASSSGGGYYGYTF.

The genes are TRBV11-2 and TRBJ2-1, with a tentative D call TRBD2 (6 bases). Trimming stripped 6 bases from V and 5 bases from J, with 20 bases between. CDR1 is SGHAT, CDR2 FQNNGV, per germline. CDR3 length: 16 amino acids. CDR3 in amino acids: CASRYLRGRTNNEQFF. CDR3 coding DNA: TGTGCCAGCAGATACCTCCGCGGCAGGACTAACAATGAGCAGTTCTTC.

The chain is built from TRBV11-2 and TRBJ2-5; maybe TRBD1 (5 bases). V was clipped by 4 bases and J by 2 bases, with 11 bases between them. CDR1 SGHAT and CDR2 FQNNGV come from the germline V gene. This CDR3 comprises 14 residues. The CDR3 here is CASSSRQTQETQYF. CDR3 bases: TGTGCCAGCAGCTCCCGACAGACTCAAGAGACCCAGTACTTC.

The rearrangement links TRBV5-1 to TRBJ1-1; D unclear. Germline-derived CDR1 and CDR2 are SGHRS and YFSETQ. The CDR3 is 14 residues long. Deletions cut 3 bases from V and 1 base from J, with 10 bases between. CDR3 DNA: TGCGCCAGCAGCTCAGGATGGTCGAACACTGAAGCTTTCTTT. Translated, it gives CASSSGWSNTEAFF. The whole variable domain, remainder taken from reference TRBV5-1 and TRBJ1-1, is KAGVTQTPRYLIKTRGQQVTLSCSPISGHRSVSWYQQTPGQGLQFLFEYFSETQRNKGNFPGRFSGRQFSNSRSEMNVSTLELGDSALYLCASSSGWSNTEAFFGQGTRLTVV.

CDR3 residues: CASSLTEVYEQFF. The CDR3 region has the DNA TGTGCCAGCAGTTTAACCGAGGTATATGAGCAGTTCTTC. The V call is TRBV27, the J call TRBJ2-1; D is unresolved. Germline CDR1 and CDR2: MNHEY and SMNVEV (reference sequence). Trimming removed 2 bases at V and 8 bases at J, with 10 bases between. The CDR3 extends over 13 amino acids.

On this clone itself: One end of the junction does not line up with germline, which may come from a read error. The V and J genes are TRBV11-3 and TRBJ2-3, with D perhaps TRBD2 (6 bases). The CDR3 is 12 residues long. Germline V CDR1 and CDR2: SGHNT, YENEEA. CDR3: CASSLGGDTQYF. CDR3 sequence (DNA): TGTGCCAGCAGTTTAGGAGGGGATACGCAGTATTTT.

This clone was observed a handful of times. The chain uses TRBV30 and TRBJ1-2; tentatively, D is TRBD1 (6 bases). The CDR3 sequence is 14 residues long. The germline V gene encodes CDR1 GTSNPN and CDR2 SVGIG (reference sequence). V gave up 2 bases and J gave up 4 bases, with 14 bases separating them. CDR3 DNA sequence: TGTGCCTGGAGTTCCACAGGGACGGGCTATGGCTACACCTTC. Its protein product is CAWSSTGTGYGYTF.

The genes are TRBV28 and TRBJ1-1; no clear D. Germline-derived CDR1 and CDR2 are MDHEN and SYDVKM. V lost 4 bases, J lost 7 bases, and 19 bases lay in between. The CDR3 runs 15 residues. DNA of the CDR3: TGTGCCAGCAGTTCCCGAGACACGACCGGATATGAAGCTTTCTTT. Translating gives CASSSRDTTGYEAFF. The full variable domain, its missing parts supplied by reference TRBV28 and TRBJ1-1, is DVKVTQSSRYLVKRTGEKVFLECVQDMDHENMFWYRQDPGLGLRLIYFSYDVKMKEKGDIPEGYSVSREKKERFSLILESASTNQTSMYLCASSSRDTTGYEAFFGQGTRLTVV.

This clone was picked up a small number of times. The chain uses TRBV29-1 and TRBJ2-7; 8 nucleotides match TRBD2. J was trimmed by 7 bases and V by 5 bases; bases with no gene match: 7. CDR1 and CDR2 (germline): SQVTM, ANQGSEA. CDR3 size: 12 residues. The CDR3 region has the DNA TGCAGCGTTCAAGCGGGAGTTGAAGAGCAGTACTTC. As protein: CSVQAGVEEQYF.

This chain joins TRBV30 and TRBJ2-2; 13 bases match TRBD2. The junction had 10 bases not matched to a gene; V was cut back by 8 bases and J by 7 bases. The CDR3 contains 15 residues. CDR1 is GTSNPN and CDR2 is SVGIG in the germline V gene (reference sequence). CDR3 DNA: TGTGCCGGGATCGGACTAGCGGGAGACTACGGGGAGCTGTTTTTT. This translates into CAGIGLAGDYGELFF.

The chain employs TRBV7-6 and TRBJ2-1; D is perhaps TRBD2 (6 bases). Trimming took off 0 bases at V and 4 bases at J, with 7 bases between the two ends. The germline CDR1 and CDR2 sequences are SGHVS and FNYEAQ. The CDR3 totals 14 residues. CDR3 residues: CASSLAGTYNEQFF. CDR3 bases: TGTGCCAGCAGCTTAGCGGGGACTTACAATGAGCAGTTCTTC.

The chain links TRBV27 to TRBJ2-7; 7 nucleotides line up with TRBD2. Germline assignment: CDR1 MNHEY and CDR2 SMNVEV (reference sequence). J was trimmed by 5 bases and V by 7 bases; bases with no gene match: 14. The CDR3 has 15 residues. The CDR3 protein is CASIMRIGGGHEQYF. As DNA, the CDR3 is TGTGCCAGCATAATGAGGATTGGGGGAGGGCACGAGCAGTACTTC.

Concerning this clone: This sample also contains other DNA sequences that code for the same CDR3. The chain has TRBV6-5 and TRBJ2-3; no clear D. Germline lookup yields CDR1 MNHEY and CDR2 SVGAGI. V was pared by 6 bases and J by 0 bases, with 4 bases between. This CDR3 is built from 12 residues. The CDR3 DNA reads TGTGCCAGCAGCCCGAGCACAGATACGCAGTATTTT. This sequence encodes CASSPSTDTQYF.

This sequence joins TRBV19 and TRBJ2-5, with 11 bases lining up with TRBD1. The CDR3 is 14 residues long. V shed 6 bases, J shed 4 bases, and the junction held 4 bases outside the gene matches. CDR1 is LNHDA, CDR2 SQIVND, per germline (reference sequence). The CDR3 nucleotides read TGTGCCAGTAGCCGGACAGGGGGCCCAGAGACCCAGTACTTC. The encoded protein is CASSRTGGPETQYF. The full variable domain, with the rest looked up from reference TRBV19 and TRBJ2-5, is DGGITQSPKYLFRKEGQNVTLSCEQNLNHDAMYWYRQDPGQGLRLIYYSQIVNDFQKGDIAEGYSVSREKKESFPLTVTSAQKNPTAFYLCASSRTGGPETQYFGPGTRLLVL.

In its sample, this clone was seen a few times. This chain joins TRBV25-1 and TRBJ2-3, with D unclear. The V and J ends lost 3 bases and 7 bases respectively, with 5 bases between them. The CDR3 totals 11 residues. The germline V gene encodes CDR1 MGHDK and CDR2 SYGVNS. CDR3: CASSDFNTQYF. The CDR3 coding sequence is TGTGCCAGCAGTGACTTTAATACGCAGTATTTT.

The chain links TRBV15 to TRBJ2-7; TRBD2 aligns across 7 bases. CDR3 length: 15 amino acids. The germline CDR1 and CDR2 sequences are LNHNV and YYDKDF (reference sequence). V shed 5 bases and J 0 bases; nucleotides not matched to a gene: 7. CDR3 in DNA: TGTGCCACCAGCTCGGGAGCGGGACTCTCCTACGAGCAGTACTTC. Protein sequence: CATSSGAGLSYEQYF.

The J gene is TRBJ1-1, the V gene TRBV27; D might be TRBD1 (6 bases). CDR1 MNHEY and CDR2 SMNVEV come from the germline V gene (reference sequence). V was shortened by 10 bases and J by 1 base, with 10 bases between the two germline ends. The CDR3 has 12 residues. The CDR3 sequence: CATPDRNTEAFF. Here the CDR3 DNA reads TGTGCCACGCCGGACAGGAACACTGAAGCTTTCTTT.

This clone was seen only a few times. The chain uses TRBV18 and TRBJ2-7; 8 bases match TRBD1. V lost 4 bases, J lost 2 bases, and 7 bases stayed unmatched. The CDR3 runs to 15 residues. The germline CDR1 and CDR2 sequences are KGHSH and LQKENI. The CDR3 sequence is CASSQGQAVTYEQYF. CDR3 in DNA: TGTGCCAGCTCACAGGGACAGGCCGTCACCTACGAGCAGTACTTC.

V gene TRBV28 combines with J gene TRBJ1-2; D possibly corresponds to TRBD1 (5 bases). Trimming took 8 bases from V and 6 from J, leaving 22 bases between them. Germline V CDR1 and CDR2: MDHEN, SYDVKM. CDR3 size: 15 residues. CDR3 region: CASSSGLRAPHGYTF. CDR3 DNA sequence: TGTGCCAGCTCTTCGGGACTCCGGGCACCGCATGGCTACACCTTC.

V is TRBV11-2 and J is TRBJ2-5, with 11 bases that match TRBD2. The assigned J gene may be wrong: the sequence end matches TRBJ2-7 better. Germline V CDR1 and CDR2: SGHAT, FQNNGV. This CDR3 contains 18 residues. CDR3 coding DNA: TGTGCCAGCAGCTTAGACTCCCGCCTAGCGGGAGGTACCTACGAGCAGTACTTC. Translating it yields CASSLDSRLAGGTYEQYF.

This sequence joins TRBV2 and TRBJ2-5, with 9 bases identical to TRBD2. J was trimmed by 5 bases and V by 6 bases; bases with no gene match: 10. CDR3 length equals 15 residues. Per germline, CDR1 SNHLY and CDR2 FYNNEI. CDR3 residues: CASRIQLAGWETQYF. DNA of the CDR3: TGTGCCAGCAGGATCCAGCTAGCGGGATGGGAGACCCAGTACTTC.

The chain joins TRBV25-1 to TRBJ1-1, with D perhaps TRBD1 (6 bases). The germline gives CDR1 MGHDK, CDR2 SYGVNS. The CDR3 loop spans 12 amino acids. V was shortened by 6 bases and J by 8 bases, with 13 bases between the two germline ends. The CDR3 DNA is TGTGCCAGCAGACCACCGACAGGCGAAGCTTTCTTT. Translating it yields CASRPPTGEAFF.

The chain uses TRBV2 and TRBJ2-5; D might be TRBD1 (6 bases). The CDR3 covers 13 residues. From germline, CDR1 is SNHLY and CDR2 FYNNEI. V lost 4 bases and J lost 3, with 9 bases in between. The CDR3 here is CASSGNREETQYF. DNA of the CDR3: TGTGCCAGCAGTGGAAACAGGGAAGAGACCCAGTACTTC.